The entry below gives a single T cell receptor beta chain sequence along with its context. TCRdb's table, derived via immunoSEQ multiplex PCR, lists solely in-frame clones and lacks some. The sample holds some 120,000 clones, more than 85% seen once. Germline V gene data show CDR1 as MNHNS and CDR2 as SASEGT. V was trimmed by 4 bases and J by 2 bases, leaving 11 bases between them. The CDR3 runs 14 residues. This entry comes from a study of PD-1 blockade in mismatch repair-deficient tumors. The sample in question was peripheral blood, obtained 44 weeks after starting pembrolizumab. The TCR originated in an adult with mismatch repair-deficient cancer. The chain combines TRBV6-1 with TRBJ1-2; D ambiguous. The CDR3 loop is CASSADPANYGYTF. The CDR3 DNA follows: TGTGCCAGCAGTGCTGACCCGGCGAACTATGGCTACACCTTC.